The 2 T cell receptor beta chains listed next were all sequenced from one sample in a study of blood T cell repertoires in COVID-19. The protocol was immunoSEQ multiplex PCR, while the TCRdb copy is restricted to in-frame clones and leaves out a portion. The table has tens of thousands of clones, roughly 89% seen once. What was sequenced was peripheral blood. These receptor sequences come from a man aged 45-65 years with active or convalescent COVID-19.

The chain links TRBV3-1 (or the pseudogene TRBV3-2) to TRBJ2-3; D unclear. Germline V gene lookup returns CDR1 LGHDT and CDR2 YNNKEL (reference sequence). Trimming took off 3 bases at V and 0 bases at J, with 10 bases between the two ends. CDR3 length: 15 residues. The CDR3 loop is CASSHIADSTDTQYF. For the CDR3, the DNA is TGTGCCAGCAGCCATATTGCGGATAGCACAGATACGCAGTATTTT.

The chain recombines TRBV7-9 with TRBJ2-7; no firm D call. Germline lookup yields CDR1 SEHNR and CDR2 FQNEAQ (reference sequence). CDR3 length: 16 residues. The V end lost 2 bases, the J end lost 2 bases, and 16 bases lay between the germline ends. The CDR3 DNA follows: TGTGCCAGCAGCTTAAATTTTTGGCAGAACCCCTACGAGCAGTACTTC. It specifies CASSLNFWQNPYEQYF.